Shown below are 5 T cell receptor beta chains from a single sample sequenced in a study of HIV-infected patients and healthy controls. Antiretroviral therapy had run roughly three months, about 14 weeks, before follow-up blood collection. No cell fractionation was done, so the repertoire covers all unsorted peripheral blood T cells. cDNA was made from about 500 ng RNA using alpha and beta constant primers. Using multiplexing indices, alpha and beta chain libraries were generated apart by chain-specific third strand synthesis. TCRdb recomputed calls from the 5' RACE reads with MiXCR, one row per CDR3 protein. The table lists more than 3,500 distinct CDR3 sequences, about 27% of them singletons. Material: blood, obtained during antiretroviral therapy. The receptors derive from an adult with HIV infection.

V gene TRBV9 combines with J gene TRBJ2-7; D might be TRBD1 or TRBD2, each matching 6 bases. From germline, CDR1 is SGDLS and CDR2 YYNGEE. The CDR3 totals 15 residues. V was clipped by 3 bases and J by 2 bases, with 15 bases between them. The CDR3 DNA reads TGTGCCAGCAGCGAGGGGGACTCGTCTACCTACGAGCAGTACTTC. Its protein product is CASSEGDSSTYEQYF.

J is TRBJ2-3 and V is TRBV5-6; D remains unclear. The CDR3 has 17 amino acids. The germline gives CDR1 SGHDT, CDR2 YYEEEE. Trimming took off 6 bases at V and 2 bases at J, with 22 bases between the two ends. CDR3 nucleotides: TGTGCCAGCACTTTCCAAGGGCAGGAGAGGCTCACAGATACGCAGTATTTT. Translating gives CASTFQGQERLTDTQYF. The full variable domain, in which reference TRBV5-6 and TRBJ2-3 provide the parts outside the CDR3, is DAGVTQSPTHLIKTRGQQVTLRCSPKSGHDTVSWYQQALGQGPQFIFQYYEEEERQRGNFPDRFSGHQFPNYSSELNVNALLLGDSALYLCASTFQGQERLTDTQYFGPGTRLTVL.

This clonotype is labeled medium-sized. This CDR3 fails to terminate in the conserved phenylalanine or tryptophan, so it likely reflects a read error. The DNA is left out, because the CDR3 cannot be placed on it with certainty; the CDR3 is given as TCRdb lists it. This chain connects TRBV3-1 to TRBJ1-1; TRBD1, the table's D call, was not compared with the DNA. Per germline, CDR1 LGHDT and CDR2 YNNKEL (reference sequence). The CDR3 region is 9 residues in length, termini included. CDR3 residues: CASSPNRGD.

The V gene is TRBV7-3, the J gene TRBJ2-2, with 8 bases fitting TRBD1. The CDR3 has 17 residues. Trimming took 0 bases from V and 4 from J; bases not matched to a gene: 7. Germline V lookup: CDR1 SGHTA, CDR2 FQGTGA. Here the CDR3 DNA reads TGTGCCAGCAGCTTAACGTTAGCAGGGGGCACCACCGGGGAGCTGTTTTTT. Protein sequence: CASSLTLAGGTTGELFF.

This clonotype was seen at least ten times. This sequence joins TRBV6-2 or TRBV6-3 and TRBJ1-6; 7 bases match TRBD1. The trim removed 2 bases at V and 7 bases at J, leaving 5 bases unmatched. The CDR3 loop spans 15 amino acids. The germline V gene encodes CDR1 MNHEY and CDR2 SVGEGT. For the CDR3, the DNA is TGTGCCAGCAGTTACGGGGGACAGCCAAATTCACCCCTCCACTTT. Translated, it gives CASSYGGQPNSPLHF.